Listed here is a single T cell receptor beta chain. The data originate from a study of identical twins. TCRdb reanalysed the 5' RACE reads using MiXCR and keeps one entry per CDR3 protein. The sample holds approximately 700,000 distinct CDR3 sequences, roughly 18% seen once. In germline, CDR1 is SGHDN, CDR2 FVKESK. V shed 2 bases and J shed 0 bases, with 6 bases lying between them. The CDR3 is 14 residues long. The sample was also reused in another study, on T cells expressing NK-cell markers.

The chain is built from TRBV14 and TRBJ2-3; D is undetermined. Sequencing was performed on PBMCs. The source is a woman aged 18-30 years in good health. CDR3: CASSQTRSTDTQYF. DNA for the CDR3: TGTGCCAGCAGCCAAACAAGGAGCACAGATACGCAGTATTTT.